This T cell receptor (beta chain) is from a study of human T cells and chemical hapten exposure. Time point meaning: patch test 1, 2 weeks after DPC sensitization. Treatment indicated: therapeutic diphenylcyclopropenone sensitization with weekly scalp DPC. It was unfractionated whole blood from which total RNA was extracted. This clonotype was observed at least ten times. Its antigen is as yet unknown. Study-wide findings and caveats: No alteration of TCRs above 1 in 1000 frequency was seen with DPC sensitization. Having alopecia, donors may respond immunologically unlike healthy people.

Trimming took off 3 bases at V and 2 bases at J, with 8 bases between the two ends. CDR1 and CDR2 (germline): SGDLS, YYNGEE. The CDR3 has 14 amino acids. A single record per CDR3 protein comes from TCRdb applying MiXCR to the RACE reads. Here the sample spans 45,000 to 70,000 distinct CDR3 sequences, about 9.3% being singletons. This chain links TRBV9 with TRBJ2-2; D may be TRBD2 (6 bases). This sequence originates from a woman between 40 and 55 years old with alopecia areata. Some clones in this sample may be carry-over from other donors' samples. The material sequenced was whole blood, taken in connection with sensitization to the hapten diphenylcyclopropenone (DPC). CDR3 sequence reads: CASSAGVNTGELFF. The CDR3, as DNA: TGTGCCAGCAGCGCGGGGGTAAACACCGGGGAGCTGTTTTTT.